The TCR beta chain described here comes from a study of cytotoxic CD8 clonotypes in ibrutinib-treated CLL. Study as a whole: Patients attained around 25 partial and 2 complete responses; at median 68 months, approximately 15 remained remitted while some 12 progressed.

A remark on this clone: Its specificity is unknown.

Study results and caveats: Rising at ibrutinib response, clonality subsequently fell back toward baseline at progression.

Clones were sequenced by immunoSEQ multiplex PCR, and TCRdb holds only the in-frame ones, with some missing. The sample holds 130,000 or so clones, around 85% seen once. In germline, CDR1 is SEHNR, CDR2 FQNEAQ (reference sequence). The V end lost 4 bases, the J end lost 5 bases, and 29 bases lay between the germline ends. This CDR3 has 19 residues. The V and J genes are TRBV7-9 and TRBJ1-2, with D hard to call. The sample in question was PBMCs, obtained after 24 months of ibrutinib treatment. This receptor was identified in a human donor with chronic lymphocytic leukemia. CDR3 nucleotide sequence: TGTGCCAGCAGCTCCCTAGGGCGGCAGACTATCACAGCTAGGTATGGCTACACCTTC. Its protein product is CASSSLGRQTITARYGYTF. The variable domain in full, with the rest retrieved from reference TRBV7-9 and TRBJ1-2, is DTGVSQNPRHKITKRGQNVTFRCDPISEHNRLYWYRQTLGQGPEFLTYFQNEAQLEKSRLLSDRFSAERPKGSFSTLEIQRTEQGDSAMYLCASSSLGRQTITARYGYTFGSGTRLTVV.